The 22 T cell receptor beta chains listed next were all sequenced from one sample in a study of cytotoxic CD8 clonotypes in ibrutinib-treated CLL. The method was immunoSEQ multiplex PCR; TCRdb's version includes in-frame clones alone and lacks a portion of them. In the table there are a few hundred thousand clones, 70% of which are singletons. This specimen consisted of PBMCs, obtained after 24 months of ibrutinib treatment. These receptors all stem from a human donor with chronic lymphocytic leukemia.

The V call is TRBV13, the J call TRBJ2-5; TRBD1 matches at 7 bases. This CDR3 has 15 residues. Germline trimming cut 5 bases from V and 5 bases from J; bases unmatched to any gene: 11. Germline-derived CDR1 and CDR2 are PRHDT and FYEKMQ (reference sequence). CDR3 protein: CASSPYRGFQETQYF. The DNA for the CDR3 is TGTGCCAGCAGCCCGTACAGGGGTTTTCAGGAGACCCAGTACTTC.

J is TRBJ1-4 and V is TRBV7-9; D call uncertain. Germline loops: CDR1 SEHNR, CDR2 FQNEAQ (reference sequence). This CDR3 comprises 14 residues. V was pared by 6 bases and J by 2 bases, with 10 bases between. CDR3 protein: CASRREGTNEKLFF. The CDR3 DNA sequence: TGTGCCAGCAGGCGGGAGGGCACTAATGAAAAACTGTTTTTT.

The V and J genes are TRBV28 and TRBJ1-1; D is uncertain. The CDR3 spans 13 residues. CDR1 MDHEN and CDR2 SYDVKM come from the germline V gene. V lost 7 bases, J lost 6 bases, and 15 bases lay in between. The CDR3 region has the DNA TGTGCCAGCACCATTCGAGGAACTTCTGAAGCTTTCTTT. This sequence encodes CASTIRGTSEAFF.

Worth noting for this clone: Other nucleotide sequences in the sample specify the same CDR3. The chain combines TRBV18 with TRBJ2-5; no clear D. The CDR3 extends over 12 amino acids. Looked up from germline, CDR1 is KGHSH and CDR2 is LQKENI. V was shortened by 3 bases and J by 2 bases, with 4 bases between the two germline ends. The CDR3 nucleotides read TGTGCCAGCTCACCGGGACAAGAGACCCAGTACTTC. Amino acid sequence: CASSPGQETQYF.

This clone has just one count. The chain recombines TRBV12-5 with TRBJ2-7; a weak D match, TRBD1 (6 bases). The CDR3 loop spans 16 amino acids. V lost 1 base to trimming and J lost 0 bases, with 13 bases between them. Germline V CDR1 and CDR2: LGHNT, FRNRAP. CDR3: CASGLGEAGASYEQYF. CDR3 nucleotide sequence: TGTGCTAGTGGTTTGGGCGAGGCAGGGGCCTCCTACGAGCAGTACTTC.

CDR3 sequence reads: CASSPSRLAETQYF. In nucleotides, the CDR3 is TGTGCCAGCAGCCCCTCCCGGTTGGCGGAGACCCAGTACTTC. This rearrangement joins TRBV7-9 to TRBJ2-5; the D is unclear. Germline CDR1 and CDR2: SEHNR and FQNEAQ (reference sequence). The V and J ends lost 5 bases and 5 bases respectively, with 15 bases between them. There are 14 residues in the CDR3.

The rearrangement uses TRBV29-1 and TRBJ2-7; TRBD1 agrees at 9 bases. The V gene's germline CDR1 is SQVTM and CDR2 ANQGSEA. The length of the CDR3 is 14 residues. The trim removed 4 bases at V and 4 bases at J, leaving 8 bases unmatched. The CDR3 DNA follows: TGCAGCGTTGTACCACAGGGGGCCTCATACGAGCAGTACTTC. Amino acids: CSVVPQGASYEQYF.

This chain links TRBV2 with TRBJ2-1, with 10 bases lining up with TRBD2. Germline V CDR1 and CDR2: SNHLY, FYNNEI. This CDR3 has 17 residues. V lost 4 bases, J lost 3 bases, and 9 bases stayed unmatched. The CDR3 nucleotides are TGTGCCAGCAGTGTCTTCCCCTCTAGCGGGAGCTACAATGAGCAGTTCTTC. It translates to CASSVFPSSGSYNEQFF.

This chain links TRBV5-5 with TRBJ1-1, with no clear D. From germline, CDR1 is SGHKS and CDR2 YYEKEE (reference sequence). V was cut by 0 bases and J by 5 bases, with 8 bases left in between. The CDR3 runs to 13 residues. CDR3 residues: CASSLGTGTEAFF. CDR3 coding DNA: TGTGCCAGCAGCTTGGGGACGGGGACTGAAGCTTTCTTT.

The CDR3 region is CASSEGGTSSKETQYF. CDR3 nucleotide sequence: TGTGCCAGCAGTGAAGGGGGGACTAGCTCAAAAGAGACCCAGTACTTC. The chain recombines TRBV2 with TRBJ2-5, with 9 nucleotides matching TRBD2. V shed 1 base and J 3 bases; nucleotides not matched to a gene: 6. The CDR3 is 16 amino acids. Germline CDR1 is SNHLY and CDR2 is FYNNEI.

This chain uses TRBV5-1 with TRBJ2-2, with D perhaps being TRBD1 or TRBD2 (5 bases each). The CDR3 sequence is 16 residues long. The V gene's germline CDR1 is SGHRS and CDR2 YFSETQ. V lost 1 base, J lost 0 bases, and 10 bases lay in between. The CDR3 DNA reads as TGCGCCAGCAGCTTGCGCGAGGGGCCGAACACCGGGGAGCTGTTTTTT. It specifies CASSLREGPNTGELFF.

This clone appeared a single time. The chain combines TRBV10-1 with TRBJ1-1, with D possibly TRBD1 on 5 matching bases. V was clipped by 5 bases and J by 1 base, with 11 bases between them. Germline loops: CDR1 WNHNN, CDR2 SYGVQD (reference sequence). The length of the CDR3 is 14 residues. CDR3 loop: CASSSGPGNTEAFF. CDR3 DNA sequence: TGCGCCAGCAGTTCAGGGCCTGGGAACACTGAAGCTTTCTTT.

The chain links TRBV25-1 to TRBJ1-4, with TRBD1 as a possible D gene (6 bases). V was trimmed by 2 bases and J by 5 bases, leaving 15 bases between them. Germline-derived CDR1 and CDR2 are MGHDK and SYGVNS. This CDR3 comprises 16 residues. CDR3 amino acids: CASSEGAEQGNEKLFF. Written as DNA, the CDR3 is TGTGCCAGCAGTGAAGGAGCAGAACAGGGAAATGAAAAACTGTTTTTT.

V and J are TRBV10-3 and TRBJ1-2; 8 bases are a match to TRBD1. The germline CDR1 and CDR2 sequences are ENHRY and SYGVKD. V trimming: 6 bases; J trimming: 3 bases; junction bases outside the gene matches: 6. The CDR3 has 14 amino acids. The CDR3 coding sequence is TGTGCCATCAGATCAGACAGGGGTGACTATGGCTACACCTTC. This gives the protein CAIRSDRGDYGYTF.

J is TRBJ1-5 and V is TRBV15; D may be TRBD1 (6 bases). V was shortened by 8 bases and J by 4 bases, with 9 bases between the two germline ends. Germline loops: CDR1 LNHNV, CDR2 YYDKDF (reference sequence). The CDR3 runs 12 residues. This chain's CDR3 is CATGTPNQPQHF. Here the CDR3 DNA reads TGTGCCACCGGGACACCTAATCAGCCCCAGCATTTT.

J is TRBJ1-5 and V is TRBV7-2; TRBD1 matches 7 bases. The CDR3 has 13 residues. Germline V gene lookup returns CDR1 SGHTA and CDR2 FQGNSA. V trimming: 5 bases; J trimming: 11 bases; junction bases outside the gene matches: 9. The CDR3 bases are TGTGCCAGCAGCATTAGACAGGGAAGAGCCCAGCATTTT. It codes for CASSIRQGRAQHF.

A few counts support this clone. The chain has TRBV6-6 and TRBJ2-7; TRBD1 might be the D (5 bases). Germline V gives CDR1 MNHNY, CDR2 SVGAGI (reference sequence). The CDR3 runs to 16 residues. The V end was cut by 6 bases, the J end by 3 bases, with 21 bases between. CDR3 coding DNA: TGTGCCAGCAGGACAGCAAATCCTCTTTCAATCTACGAGCAGTACTTC. This translates into CASRTANPLSIYEQYF.

The genes are TRBV28 and TRBJ2-5, with 8 bases aligning to TRBD2. This CDR3 has 14 amino acids. The ends lost 4 bases at V and 5 bases at J; junction bases unmatched: 6. CDR1 MDHEN and CDR2 SYDVKM come from the germline V gene. This CDR3 is CASSWGLEGETQYF. CDR3 in DNA: TGTGCCAGCAGTTGGGGACTAGAAGGGGAGACCCAGTACTTC. Drawing the rest from reference TRBV28 and TRBJ2-5, the complete variable domain is DVKVTQSSRYLVKRTGEKVFLECVQDMDHENMFWYRQDPGLGLRLIYFSYDVKMKEKGDIPEGYSVSREKKERFSLILESASTNQTSMYLCASSWGLEGETQYFGPGTRLLVL.

CDR3 DNA sequence: TGTGCCAGCAGCGTAGTAGACCGCGAAGCCAAAAACATTCAGTACTTC. Protein: CASSVVDREAKNIQYF. The rearrangement joins TRBV9 to TRBJ2-4; D is unclear. Germline loops: CDR1 SGDLS, CDR2 YYNGEE. The CDR3 length is 16 residues. The V gene lost 0 bases and the J gene lost 0 bases, with 10 bases spanning the gap. The full variable domain, with the rest looked up from reference TRBV9 and TRBJ2-4, is DSGVTQTPKHLITATGQRVTLRCSPRSGDLSVYWYQQSLDQGLQFLIQYYNGEERAKGNILERFSAQQFPDLHSELNLSSLELGDSALYFCASSVVDREAKNIQYFGAGTRLSVL.

The chain's CDR3 is CASSSGLMAHNEQFF. DNA for the CDR3: TGTGCCAGCAGCTCGGGACTCATGGCCCACAATGAGCAGTTCTTC. The genes are TRBV7-2 and TRBJ2-1; perhaps TRBD2 as D (6 bases). Deletions cut 4 bases from V and 5 bases from J, with 15 bases between. Germline lookup yields CDR1 SGHTA and CDR2 FQGNSA. The CDR3 is 15 residues long.

The sample holds a few counts of this clone. This chain joins TRBV28 and TRBJ1-5; D is undetermined. Trimming cost V 7 bases and J 0 bases, with 4 bases left between them. The germline V gene encodes CDR1 MDHEN and CDR2 SYDVKM. The CDR3 contains 12 residues. CDR3 loop: CASTTSNQPQHF. The CDR3 nucleotides are TGTGCCAGCACCACTAGCAATCAGCCCCAGCATTTT.

The rearrangement joins TRBV10-3 to TRBJ2-1, with 12 bases fitting TRBD2. The CDR3 is made up of 16 amino acids. CDR1 is ENHRY and CDR2 is SYGVKD in the germline V gene. V shed 2 bases, J shed 11 bases, and the junction held 10 bases outside the gene matches. CDR3 sequence (DNA): TGTGCCATCAGTGAGCCCAGACTAGCGGGAGTCCTACAGCAGTTCTTC. This gives the protein CAISEPRLAGVLQQFF.